One and the same sample provided the 22 T cell receptor beta chains below, sequenced in a study of Siglec-9 on CD8 T cells in melanoma. Generated by immunoSEQ multiplex PCR, the TCRdb table keeps only in-frame clones and is missing some. The sample has more than 25,000 clones, more than 80% seen once. The sequenced sample was Siglec-9- CD8+ T cells sorted from blood. The receptors stem from a human donor in good health.

The gene calls are TRBV30 and TRBJ1-2; 9 positions match TRBD1. Germline trimming cut 2 bases from V and 4 bases from J; bases unmatched to any gene: 11. CDR3 size: 16 residues. The germline V gene encodes CDR1 GTSNPN and CDR2 SVGIG (reference sequence). In nucleotides, the CDR3 is TGTGCCTGGAGTTCCGGGACAGGGTGGGTTGGCTATGGCTACACCTTC. It specifies CAWSSGTGWVGYGYTF.

This rearrangement joins TRBV7-8 to TRBJ2-2; 8 bases are shared with TRBD2. In germline, CDR1 is SGHVS, CDR2 FQNEAQ. This CDR3 has 16 residues. J lost 5 bases, V lost 5 bases, and 10 bases had no gene match. CDR3 DNA: TGTGCCAGCAGCCGCTATACTAGCGGACGAACCGGGGAGCTGTTTTTT. It encodes CASSRYTSGRTGELFF.

V and J are TRBV6-1 and TRBJ1-1; the match to TRBD1 covers 8 bases. Germline V lookup: CDR1 MNHNS, CDR2 SASEGT. The V segment lost 8 bases and the J segment 3 bases; nucleotides outside the gene matches: 11. This CDR3 is built from 15 residues. CDR3 amino acids: CASPKDREEYTEAFF. CDR3 sequence (DNA): TGTGCCAGCCCGAAGGACAGGGAAGAGTACACTGAAGCTTTCTTT.

V is TRBV6-5 and J is TRBJ1-4; D not certain. The CDR3 has 16 amino acids. V lost 0 bases and J 4 bases, leaving 12 bases between the germline ends. Per the germline V gene, CDR1 is MNHEY and CDR2 is SVGAGI. The CDR3 protein is CASSYSIHGFNEKLFF. DNA of the CDR3: TGTGCCAGCAGTTACTCGATTCATGGATTTAATGAAAAACTGTTTTTT.

V gene TRBV7-9 combines with J gene TRBJ2-3; possibly TRBD2 for D (6 bases). CDR3 size: 15 residues. Per the germline V gene, CDR1 is SEHNR and CDR2 is FQNEAQ (reference sequence). V shed 2 bases and J shed 4 bases, with 13 bases lying between them. The CDR3 here is CASSLLSGTSDTQYF. DNA for the CDR3: TGTGCCAGCAGCTTACTCTCAGGGACTTCAGATACGCAGTATTTT.

In its sample, this clone was seen a few times. The chain carries TRBV9 and TRBJ1-5; 8 nucleotides agree with TRBD1. The CDR3 loop spans 15 amino acids. In germline, CDR1 is SGDLS, CDR2 YYNGEE. Unmatched junction bases numbered 8, after V lost 5 bases and J lost 4 bases. The CDR3 sequence is CASSATGASNQPQHF. The CDR3 bases are TGTGCCAGCAGTGCGACAGGGGCTAGTAATCAGCCCCAGCATTTT.

This chain uses TRBV6-1 with TRBJ1-5; unclear D gene. Germline CDR1 MNHNS, CDR2 SASEGT. The V and J ends lost 8 bases and 0 bases respectively, with 11 bases between them. The CDR3 runs 14 residues. The CDR3 coding sequence is TGTGCCAGCCTAAGACTGTATAGCAATCAGCCCCAGCATTTT. This translates into CASLRLYSNQPQHF.

This rearrangement joins TRBV7-9 to TRBJ2-3; TRBD1 matches at 7 bases. J was trimmed by 6 bases and V by 7 bases; bases with no gene match: 10. The germline gives CDR1 SEHNR, CDR2 FQNEAQ (reference sequence). This CDR3 spans 14 amino acids. DNA of the CDR3: TGTGCCAGCACTCCAGACAGGGTTTACGATACGCAGTATTTT. Translation: CASTPDRVYDTQYF.

V and J are TRBV15 and TRBJ1-2; a possible D gene is TRBD1 (6 bases). The CDR3 spans 15 residues. Trimming pared 4 bases from V and 0 bases from J, leaving 12 bases between. Germline V gene lookup returns CDR1 LNHNV and CDR2 YYDKDF (reference sequence). CDR3 in amino acids: CATSTRQGPNYGYTF. The DNA for the CDR3 is TGTGCCACCAGCACCCGGCAGGGGCCTAACTATGGCTACACCTTC.

The chain combines TRBV6-5 with TRBJ1-1; TRBD1 matches 7 bases. Germline CDR1 and CDR2: MNHEY and SVGAGI. This CDR3 comprises 12 residues. With 6 bases clipped from V and 5 bases from J, the junction kept 3 bases outside the gene matches. The CDR3 region has the DNA TGTGCCAGCAGAGCACAGGGGACTGAAGCTTTCTTT. Its protein is CASRAQGTEAFF.

The chain uses TRBV28 and TRBJ2-5, with D perhaps TRBD2 (6 bases). The V end lost 6 bases, the J end lost 2 bases, and 16 bases lay between the germline ends. Germline values: CDR1 MDHEN, CDR2 SYDVKM. The length of the CDR3 is 15 residues. Written as DNA, the CDR3 is TGTGCCAGCAGCCTTGGACTAAAGATTCAAGAGACCCAGTACTTC. Translating gives CASSLGLKIQETQYF.

The rearrangement joins TRBV5-4 to TRBJ1-6; 7 positions match TRBD1. The CDR3 runs 17 residues. V gave up 4 bases and J gave up 0 bases; unmatched junction bases: 7. Germline values: CDR1 SGHNT, CDR2 YYREEE (reference sequence). The CDR3 nucleotides read TGTGCCAGCAGCCCAGGGGGACGGAGCTCCTATAATTCACCCCTCCACTTT. Its protein product is CASSPGGRSSYNSPLHF. Supplemented by reference TRBV5-4 and TRBJ1-6, the full variable domain reads ETGVTQSPTHLIKTRGQQVTLRCSSQSGHNTVSWYQQALGQGPQFIFQYYREEENGRGNFPPRFSGLQFPNYSSELNVNALELDDSALYLCASSPGGRSSYNSPLHFGNGTRLTVT.

The chain is built from TRBV28 and TRBJ2-2; D perhaps matches TRBD1 (5 bases). From germline, CDR1 is MDHEN and CDR2 SYDVKM. The V end lost 10 bases, the J end lost 0 bases, and 9 bases lay between the germline ends. The CDR3 spans 13 residues. The CDR3 DNA is TGTGCCACGACAGTTACGAACACCGGGGAGCTGTTTTTT. Translating it yields CATTVTNTGELFF.

The chain is built from TRBV21-1 and TRBJ2-1. TRBV21-1 is termed a pseudogene. The CDR3 loop spans 17 amino acids. Here the CDR3 DNA reads TGTGCCAGCAGCGCGCATTGCGGGACAACTTCGGGCGATGAGCAGTTCTTC. This codes for CASSAHCGTTSGDEQFF.

The V gene is TRBV27, the J gene TRBJ2-7, with 7 bases lining up with TRBD1. Germline-derived CDR1 and CDR2 are MNHEY and SMNVEV (reference sequence). This CDR3 region has 14 residues. V was clipped by 6 bases and J by 2 bases; unmatched bases: 7. In DNA, the CDR3 is TGTGCCAGCAGCAGACAGGGACCAGCCTACGAGCAGTACTTC. It codes for CASSRQGPAYEQYF.

This clone was counted between two and nine times. The V and J genes are TRBV19 and TRBJ1-3, with D hard to call. This CDR3 region has 14 residues. Per the germline V gene, CDR1 is LNHDA and CDR2 is SQIVND (reference sequence). Trimming pared 4 bases from V and 4 bases from J, leaving 11 bases between. CDR3 sequence (DNA): TGTGCCAGTAGTACCACTAGTATCGGAAACACCATATATTTT. Residues: CASSTTSIGNTIYF.

This clone was counted a single time. The chain combines TRBV7-8 with TRBJ1-2, with 7 bases matching TRBD1. Looked up from germline, CDR1 is SGHVS and CDR2 is FQNEAQ. CDR3 length: 14 residues. V was pared by 4 bases and J by 8 bases, with 10 bases of the junction left unmatched. CDR3 loop: CASSSKQGPRGYTF. DNA for the CDR3: TGTGCCAGCAGCTCGAAACAGGGGCCGCGAGGCTACACCTTC.

The chain carries TRBV5-1 and TRBJ2-5; TRBD1 or TRBD2 may be the D gene (5 bases each). V was cut by 4 bases and J by 1 base, with 14 bases left in between. The length of the CDR3 is 15 residues. Per germline, CDR1 SGHRS and CDR2 YFSETQ. CDR3 DNA sequence: TGCGCCAGCAGCCCCCACGGGGCCCTCCAAGAGACCCAGTACTTC. Its translation is CASSPHGALQETQYF.

As concerns this clone: Other DNA sequences in this specimen translate into the identical CDR3. The gene calls are TRBV7-9 and TRBJ1-2, with 9 bases matching TRBD1. With V trimmed by 2 bases and J by 2 bases, 12 bases remained unmatched. The CDR3 covers 18 residues. CDR1 is SEHNR, CDR2 FQNEAQ, per germline (reference sequence). DNA of the CDR3: TGTGCCAGCAGCTTATCAATCAGGGGGACAGGGCCCAACTATGGCTACACCTTC. Its translation is CASSLSIRGTGPNYGYTF.

The rearrangement joins TRBV7-2 to TRBJ1-2; the match to TRBD1 covers 9 bases. The CDR3 has 15 amino acids. Germline V gives CDR1 SGHTA, CDR2 FQGNSA. The trim removed 5 bases at V and 2 bases at J, leaving 6 bases unmatched. The chain's CDR3 is CASSLRDRENYGYTF. Here the CDR3 DNA reads TGTGCCAGCAGCCTGAGGGACAGGGAGAACTATGGCTACACCTTC.

Here the CDR3 reads CASSPRGADGYTF. The DNA of the CDR3 is TGTGCCAGCTCACCGCGGGGGGCAGATGGCTACACCTTC. The J gene is TRBJ1-2, the V gene TRBV9; D perhaps matches TRBD1 (6 bases). Trimming removed 7 bases from V and 6 bases from J, with 16 bases in between. The V gene's germline CDR1 is SGDLS and CDR2 YYNGEE. The CDR3 totals 13 residues.

V gene TRBV5-4 combines with J gene TRBJ1-2; 9 positions agree with TRBD1. Germline V gene lookup returns CDR1 SGHNT and CDR2 YYREEE (reference sequence). The V gene end was trimmed by 2 bases and the J gene end by 7 bases; junction bases not matched to a gene: 6. The CDR3 covers 14 residues. The CDR3 here is CASSFTGGAGGYTF. The CDR3 DNA reads as TGTGCCAGCAGCTTTACAGGGGGCGCGGGTGGCTACACCTTC.